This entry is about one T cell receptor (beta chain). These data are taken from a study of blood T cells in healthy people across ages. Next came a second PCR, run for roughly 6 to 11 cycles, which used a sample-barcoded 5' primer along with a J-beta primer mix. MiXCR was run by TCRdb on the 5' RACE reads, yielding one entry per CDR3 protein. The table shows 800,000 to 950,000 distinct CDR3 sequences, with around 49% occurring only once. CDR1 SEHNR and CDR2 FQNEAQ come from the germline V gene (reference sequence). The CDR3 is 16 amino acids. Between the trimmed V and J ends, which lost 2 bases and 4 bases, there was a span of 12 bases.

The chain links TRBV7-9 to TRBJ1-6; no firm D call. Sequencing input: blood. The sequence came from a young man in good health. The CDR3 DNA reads TGTGCCAGCAGCTTATCCGAGGGCGGTTATAATTCACCCCTCCACTTT. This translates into CASSLSEGGYNSPLHF.